Shown below are 21 T cell receptor beta chains from a single sample sequenced in a study of cytomegalovirus exposure and HLA in healthy donors. The primer mix had 60 Vbeta and 13 Jbeta primers. Method: immunoSEQ multiplex PCR; TCRdb's copy keeps in-frame clones and lacks some. The sample includes over 200,000 clones, about 80% of them seen just once. Sequencing used PBMCs. The receptors here all came from a woman in her thirties or forties in good health and CMV-seronegative.

The chain employs TRBV6-6 and TRBJ2-2, with 9 positions matching TRBD2. Trimming cost V 3 bases and J 5 bases; bases outside gene matches: 7. Germline lookup yields CDR1 MNHNY and CDR2 SVGAGI (reference sequence). The CDR3 spans 16 residues. The CDR3: CASSYGGGASTGELFF. CDR3 bases: TGTGCCAGCAGTTATGGCGGGGGGGCCTCAACCGGGGAGCTGTTTTTT.

This clone turned up a few times. The chain has TRBV30 and TRBJ2-7, with 11 bases that match TRBD1. The germline gives CDR1 GTSNPN, CDR2 SVGIG (reference sequence). Losses at the gene ends were 6 bases for V and 7 bases for J; bases not matched to a gene: 11. There are 14 residues in the CDR3. CDR3 sequence: CACLEPGQGEEQYF. The CDR3 nucleotides read TGTGCCTGCCTCGAACCGGGACAGGGGGAGGAGCAGTACTTC.

As to this clone: A junction boundary mismatches the germline segment, possibly from a read error. The rearrangement joins TRBV6-1 to TRBJ2-3; D is perhaps TRBD1 (6 bases). Germline loops: CDR1 MNHNS, CDR2 SASEGT. The CDR3 covers 17 residues. CDR3 DNA: TGTGCCAGCAGTGAAAGTGGGGTAGGGACAACCACAGCTACGCAGTATTTT. Translation gives CASSESGVGTTTATQYF.

The gene calls are TRBV30 and TRBJ2-2; TRBD2 matches 10 bases. The trim removed 4 bases at V and 6 bases at J, leaving 11 bases unmatched. Germline-derived CDR1 and CDR2 are GTSNPN and SVGIG (reference sequence). The CDR3 runs to 16 residues. CDR3 amino acids: CAWTSGGSWYPGELFF. Here the CDR3 DNA reads TGTGCCTGGACTAGCGGGGGTAGTTGGTATCCCGGGGAGCTGTTTTTT.

V gene TRBV6-1 combines with J gene TRBJ2-3; weak D call: TRBD2 (5 bases). This CDR3 region has 14 residues. In germline, CDR1 is MNHNS, CDR2 SASEGT. Trimming took 6 bases from V and 0 from J, leaving 10 bases between them. CDR3 residues: CASSLRGSTDTQYF. The CDR3 nucleotides read TGTGCCAGCAGCCTACGGGGTAGCACAGATACGCAGTATTTT.

This clone was observed a few times. V is TRBV5-5 and J is TRBJ2-3; 11 bases fit TRBD2. V lost 4 bases, J lost 0 bases, and 4 bases stayed unmatched. This CDR3 contains 16 residues. CDR1 is SGHKS, CDR2 YYEKEE, per germline (reference sequence). CDR3 protein: CASSLIAGGSTDTQYF. The CDR3 region has the DNA TGTGCCAGCAGCCTTATAGCGGGGGGGAGCACAGATACGCAGTATTTT.

V is TRBV9 and J is TRBJ1-1; D unresolved. Looked up from germline, CDR1 is SGDLS and CDR2 is YYNGEE. Trimming removed 3 bases from V and 1 base from J, with 19 bases in between. The CDR3 has 17 amino acids. CDR3 protein: CASSAINGRGRNTEAFF. CDR3 DNA sequence: TGTGCCAGCAGCGCGATAAACGGGCGGGGTCGGAACACTGAAGCTTTCTTT.

This clone was counted between two and nine times. The chain links TRBV4-3 to TRBJ2-7; 8 nucleotides match TRBD1. The CDR3 length is 13 residues. Trimming at V came to 3 bases and at J to 6 bases, leaving 4 bases not matched to a gene. CDR1 and CDR2 from the germline V gene are LGHNA and YSLEER. The CDR3 DNA reads TGCGCCAGCAGCCAGGGACAGGCCGGCGAGCAGTACTTC. Protein: CASSQGQAGEQYF.

The chain is built from TRBV27 and TRBJ1-4; D is unresolved. Trimming took 5 bases from V and 0 from J, leaving 7 bases between them. The germline gives CDR1 MNHEY, CDR2 SMNVEV (reference sequence). The CDR3 contains 14 residues. The CDR3 DNA sequence: TGTGCCAGCAGTGGGAGTGCAACTAATGAAAAACTGTTTTTT. Protein: CASSGSATNEKLFF.

V usage is TRBV7-9 and J usage is TRBJ2-2; 7 bases line up with TRBD1. After removal of 5 bases from V and 1 base from J, the junction contained 7 bases not matched to a gene. Germline V gene lookup returns CDR1 SEHNR and CDR2 FQNEAQ (reference sequence). CDR3 length equals 16 residues. CDR3 loop: CASSAQGTENTGELFF. CDR3 nucleotides: TGTGCCAGCAGCGCACAAGGGACAGAGAACACCGGGGAGCTGTTTTTT.

The genes are TRBV14 and TRBJ1-3; no firm D call. The CDR3 runs to 12 residues. Trimming removed 3 bases from V and 8 bases from J, with 8 bases in between. Germline CDR1 is SGHDN and CDR2 is FVKESK. CDR3 amino acids: CASSHSGYTIYF. The CDR3 coding sequence is TGTGCCAGCAGCCACTCAGGCTACACCATATATTTT.

The chain employs TRBV30 and TRBJ1-1; D is unclear. V was clipped by 0 bases and J by 3 bases, with 8 bases between them. The CDR3 extends over 13 amino acids. Germline V gene data show CDR1 as GTSNPN and CDR2 as SVGIG (reference sequence). CDR3 DNA sequence: TGTGCCTGGAGTGTACTTCGGTACACTGAAGCTTTCTTT. Protein product: CAWSVLRYTEAFF.

The J gene is TRBJ2-7, the V gene TRBV6-1, with a possible D match to TRBD2 (6 bases). V dropped 5 bases and J dropped 0 bases, with 8 bases sitting between them. The CDR3 is 13 residues long. In germline, CDR1 is MNHNS, CDR2 SASEGT. For the CDR3, the DNA is TGTGCCAGCAGTTTCGGGAGCTCCTACGAGCAGTACTTC. This encodes CASSFGSSYEQYF.

The rearrangement links TRBV5-1 to TRBJ1-1; 7 bases map to TRBD1. With V trimmed by 0 bases and J by 10 bases, 3 bases remained unmatched. The CDR3 is 12 residues long. Per the germline V gene, CDR1 is SGHRS and CDR2 is YFSETQ. CDR3 nucleotides: TGCGCCAGCAGCTTGGAGGGGGCAGGAGCTTTCTTT. Protein: CASSLEGAGAFF. Looking up the rest from reference TRBV5-1 and TRBJ1-1 gives the full variable domain: KAGVTQTPRYLIKTRGQQVTLSCSPISGHRSVSWYQQTPGQGLQFLFEYFSETQRNKGNFPGRFSGRQFSNSRSEMNVSTLELGDSALYLCASSLEGAGAFFGQGTRLTVV.

The gene calls are TRBV6-5 and TRBJ2-5; TRBD2 agrees at 11 bases. The CDR3 is 15 residues long. With 6 bases clipped from V and 2 bases from J, the junction kept 5 bases outside the gene matches. The germline CDR1 and CDR2 sequences are MNHEY and SVGAGI. The CDR3 coding sequence is TGTGCCAGCAGCACTAGCGGGGGCCGTCAAGAGACCCAGTACTTC. Protein: CASSTSGGRQETQYF.

The V call is TRBV2, the J call TRBJ2-2, with D possibly being TRBD1 (5 bases). Between the trimmed V and J ends, which lost 7 bases and 3 bases, there was a span of 9 bases. Germline CDR1 and CDR2: SNHLY and FYNNEI. CDR3 length: 13 amino acids. CDR3 residues: CASIARDTGELFF. The CDR3 nucleotides are TGTGCCAGCATCGCCAGGGACACCGGGGAGCTGTTTTTT. Together with reference TRBV2 and TRBJ2-2, the CDR3 gives the full variable domain: EPEVTQTPSHQVTQMGQEVILRCVPISNHLYFYWYRQILGQKVEFLVSFYNNEISEKSEIFDDQFSVERPDGSNFTLKIRSTKLEDSAMYFCASIARDTGELFFGEGSRLTVL.

This rearrangement joins TRBV4-1 to TRBJ2-7, with a weak D call TRBD1 (6 bases). Germline assignment: CDR1 MGHRA and CDR2 YSYEKL. V gave up 2 bases and J gave up 1 base, with 12 bases separating them. This CDR3 has 15 residues. The CDR3 loop is CASSQHRDNSYEQYF. CDR3 nucleotides: TGCGCCAGCAGCCAACACCGGGACAATTCCTACGAGCAGTACTTC.

V usage is TRBV29-1 and J usage is TRBJ2-5; a possible D gene is TRBD1 (6 bases). The CDR3 is made up of 12 amino acids. Trimming took 6 bases from V and 5 from J, leaving 13 bases between them. Germline lookup yields CDR1 SQVTM and CDR2 ANQGSEA. The CDR3 sequence is CSVGTPAETQYF. The CDR3 DNA follows: TGCAGCGTCGGGACACCGGCGGAGACCCAGTACTTC.

V gene TRBV7-6 combines with J gene TRBJ2-2; 8 bases match TRBD1. The CDR3 spans 16 residues. The trim removed 2 bases at V and 7 bases at J, leaving 9 bases unmatched. Germline V gene lookup returns CDR1 SGHVS and CDR2 FNYEAQ. The CDR3 nucleotides are TGTGCCAGCAGCTTAAATATAGGACAGGGCGGCGGGGAGCTGTTTTTT. Protein: CASSLNIGQGGGELFF.

Concerning this clone itself: A junction end diverges from the germline sequence, so it may reflect a read error. The chain is built from TRBV4-1 and TRBJ1-5; no reliable D call. The CDR3 sequence is 14 residues long. In germline, CDR1 is MGHRA, CDR2 YSYEKL. The CDR3 coding sequence is TGCGCCAGCAGCCAAGATACCAGGAATCGGCCCCAGCATTTT. Its translation is CASSQDTRNRPQHF.

The chain recombines TRBV2 with TRBJ2-3; no firm D call. This CDR3 region has 14 residues. Trimming cost V 5 bases and J 0 bases, with 9 bases left between them. Germline CDR1 SNHLY, CDR2 FYNNEI. The chain's CDR3 is CASSPGLSTDTQYF. The CDR3 nucleotides are TGTGCCAGCAGTCCGGGTCTGAGCACAGATACGCAGTATTTT. Combining the CDR3 with reference TRBV2 and TRBJ2-3 gives the whole variable domain EPEVTQTPSHQVTQMGQEVILRCVPISNHLYFYWYRQILGQKVEFLVSFYNNEISEKSEIFDDQFSVERPDGSNFTLKIRSTKLEDSAMYFCASSPGLSTDTQYFGPGTRLTVL.